This TCR beta chain derives from a study of blood T cell repertoires in COVID-19. Across the whole study: Whether acute or convalescent, the COVID-19 samples came from the United States, Italy and Spain. In each case, the material was cDNA or gDNA derived from T cells, B-cell-depleted T cells, or PBMCs.

The junction had 13 bases not matched to a gene; V was cut back by 6 bases and J by 6 bases. There are 17 residues in the CDR3. Authors' data handling: Counts of nucleated cells, estimated from reference gene primer amplification, were obtained. Assay: immunoSEQ multiplex PCR; the TCRdb copy retains only in-frame clones and omits some. V and J calls and clone size are those listed in that table; D and trimming were worked out from the DNA. Among almost 95,000 clones listed, around 88% were seen once. Sequenced input: peripheral blood. V usage is TRBV23-1 and J usage is TRBJ2-2; 10 nucleotides agree with TRBD1. TRBV23-1 is identified as an open reading frame with a role that is uncertain. This receptor was identified in a woman aged 55-69 years with COVID-19, enrolled during active disease. The CDR3: CASSPSGQGEVAGELFF. The CDR3 nucleotides are TGCGCCAGCAGCCCCAGCGGACAGGGGGAAGTGGCCGGGGAGCTGTTTTTT.